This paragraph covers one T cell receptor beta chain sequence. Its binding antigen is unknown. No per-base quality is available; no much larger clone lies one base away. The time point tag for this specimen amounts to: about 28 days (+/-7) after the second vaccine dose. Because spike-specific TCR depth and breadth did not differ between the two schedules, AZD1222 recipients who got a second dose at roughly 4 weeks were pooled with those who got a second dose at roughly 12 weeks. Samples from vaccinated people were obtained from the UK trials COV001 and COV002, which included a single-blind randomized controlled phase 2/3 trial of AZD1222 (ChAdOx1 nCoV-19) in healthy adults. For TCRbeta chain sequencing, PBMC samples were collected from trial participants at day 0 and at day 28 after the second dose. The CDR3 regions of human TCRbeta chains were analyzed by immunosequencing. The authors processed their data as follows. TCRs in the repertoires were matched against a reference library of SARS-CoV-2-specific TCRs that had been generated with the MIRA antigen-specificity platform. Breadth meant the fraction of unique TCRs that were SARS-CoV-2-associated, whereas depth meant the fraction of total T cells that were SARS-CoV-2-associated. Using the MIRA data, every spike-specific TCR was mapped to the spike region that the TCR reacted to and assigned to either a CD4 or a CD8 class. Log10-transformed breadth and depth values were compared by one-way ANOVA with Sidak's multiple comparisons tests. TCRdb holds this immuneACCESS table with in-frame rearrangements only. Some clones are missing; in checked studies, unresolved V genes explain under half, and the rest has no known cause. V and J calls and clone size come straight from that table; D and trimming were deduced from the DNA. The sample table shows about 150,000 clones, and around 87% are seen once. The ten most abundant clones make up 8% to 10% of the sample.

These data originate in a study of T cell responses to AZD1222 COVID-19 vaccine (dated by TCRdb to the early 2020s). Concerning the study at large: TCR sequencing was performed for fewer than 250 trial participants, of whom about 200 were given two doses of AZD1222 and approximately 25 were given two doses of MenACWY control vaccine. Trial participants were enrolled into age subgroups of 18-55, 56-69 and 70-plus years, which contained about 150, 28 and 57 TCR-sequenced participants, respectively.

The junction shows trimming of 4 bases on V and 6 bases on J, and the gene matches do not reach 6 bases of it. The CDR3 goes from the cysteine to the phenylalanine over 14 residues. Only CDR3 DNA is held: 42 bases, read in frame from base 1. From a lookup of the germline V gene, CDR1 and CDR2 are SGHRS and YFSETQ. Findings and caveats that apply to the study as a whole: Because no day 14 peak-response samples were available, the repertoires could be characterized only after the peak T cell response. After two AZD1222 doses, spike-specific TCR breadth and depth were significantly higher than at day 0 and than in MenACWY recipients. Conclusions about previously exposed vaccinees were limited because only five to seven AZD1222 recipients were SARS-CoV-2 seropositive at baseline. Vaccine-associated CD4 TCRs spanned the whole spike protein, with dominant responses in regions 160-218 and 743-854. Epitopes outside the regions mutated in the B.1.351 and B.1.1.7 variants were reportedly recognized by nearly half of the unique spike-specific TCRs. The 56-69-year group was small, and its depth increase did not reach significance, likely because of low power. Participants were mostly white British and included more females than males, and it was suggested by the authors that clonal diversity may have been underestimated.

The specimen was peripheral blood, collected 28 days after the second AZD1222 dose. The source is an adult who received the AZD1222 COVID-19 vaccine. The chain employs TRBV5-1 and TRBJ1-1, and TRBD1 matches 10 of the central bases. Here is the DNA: TGCGCCAGCAGCAAGGGACAGGGGATCCCTGAAGCTTTCTTT. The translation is CASSKGQGIPEAFF.